This is a list of T cell receptor beta chains from one sample in a study of OX40 agonist ivuxolimab in advanced cancers. Method: immunoSEQ multiplex PCR; TCRdb's copy keeps in-frame clones and lacks some. The sample contains roughly 93,000 clones, roughly 89% of which appear only once. The sample here was CD4+ or CD8+ T cells sorted from blood, taken in a trial of the OX40 agonist ivuxolimab. Receptors originate from an adult with an advanced solid tumor such as melanoma, head and neck, liver or kidney cancer. Each CDR3 is given with its conserved first and last residue. The D gene is left open where the match is weak.

>TRBV5-1|TRBJ1-1|TRBD1|17
CASSRDPTGAVQAEAFF
TGCGCCAGCAGCCGGGATCCGACAGGGGCGGTCCAAGCTGAAGCTTTCTTT
>TRBV10-3|TRBJ2-7|-|14
CAIKGGNGPYEQYF
TGTGCCATCAAGGGCGGGAATGGGCCCTACGAGCAGTACTTC
>TRBV28|TRBJ1-4|TRBD1|16
CASSSGTGGFNEKLFF
TGTGCCAGCAGTTCCGGGACAGGGGGGTTTAATGAAAAACTGTTTTTT
>TRBV30|TRBJ2-1|TRBD2|15
CAWRPREGPYNEQFF
TGTGCCTGGAGGCCTCGGGAGGGCCCCTACAATGAGCAGTTCTTC
>TRBV7-2|TRBJ2-7|TRBD2|19
CASSLVAGLAGGTGFEQYF
TGTGCCAGCAGCTTAGTTGCGGGGCTAGCGGGAGGGACGGGTTTCGAGCAGTACTTC
>TRBV5-1|TRBJ2-1|-|14
CASSLAGTQNEQFF
TGCGCCAGCAGCTTGGCTGGGACTCAGAATGAGCAGTTCTTC
>TRBV7-2|TRBJ2-7|TRBD1|14
CASSRPGQGREQYF
TGTGCCAGCAGCCGACCGGGACAGGGACGCGAGCAGTACTTC
>TRBV2|TRBJ2-1|TRBD2|16
CASSELAGLSYNEQFF
TGTGCCAGCAGTGAACTAGCGGGACTCTCCTACAATGAGCAGTTCTTC
>TRBV28|TRBJ1-5|TRBD1|17
CATEVTGRGVSNQPQHF
TGTGCCACCGAGGTGACAGGGCGGGGGGTCAGCAATCAGCCCCAGCATTTT
>TRBV19|TRBJ1-4|TRBD1|14
CASGTGTLNEKLFF
TGTGCCAGTGGGACAGGGACCCTTAATGAAAAACTGTTTTTT
>TRBV19|TRBJ2-2|-|14
CASRTGAGTGELFF
TGTGCCAGTAGGACGGGGGCGGGGACCGGGGAGCTGTTTTTT
>TRBV2|TRBJ2-5|-|11
CASSEWETQYF
TGTGCCAGCAGTGAATGGGAGACCCAGTACTTC
>TRBV4-1|TRBJ1-5|-|15
CASSRTGDSNQPQHF
TGCGCCAGCAGCCGCACGGGGGATAGCAATCAGCCCCAGCATTTT
>TRBV27|TRBJ2-1|-|15
CASSLSGVPQNEQFF
TGTGCCAGCAGTTTATCAGGGGTTCCGCAGAATGAGCAGTTCTTC
>TRBV4-2|TRBJ2-7|TRBD2|16
CASSQASTSGRYEQYF
TGTGCCAGCAGCCAAGCTTCGACTAGCGGGAGATACGAGCAGTACTTC
>TRBV7-8|TRBJ2-4|-|14
CASSIINPQNIQYF
TGTGCCAGCAGCATCATTAATCCCCAAAACATTCAGTACTTC
>TRBV19|TRBJ2-5|TRBD2|17
CASSIGSGVQGQETQYF
TGTGCCAGTAGTATAGGAAGCGGGGTCCAGGGCCAAGAGACCCAGTACTTC
>TRBV4-1|TRBJ2-1|-|16
CASSRRGAGAYNEQFF
TGCGCCAGCAGCCGACGAGGGGCAGGAGCCTACAATGAGCAGTTCTTC
>TRBV5-4|TRBJ2-5|-|16
CASSLVGGLKQETRYF
TGTGCCAGCAGCTTGGTTGGAGGGTTGAAGCAAGAGACCCGGTACTTC
>TRBV7-2|TRBJ1-1|-|12
CASSADWGEAFF
TGTGCCAGCAGCGCGGACTGGGGTGAAGCTTTCTTT
>TRBV19|TRBJ2-3|-|13
CASRADFTDTQYF
TGTGCCAGTAGAGCCGATTTCACAGATACGCAGTATTTT
>TRBV28|TRBJ2-2|-|14
CASSLGGTTGELFF
TGTGCCAGCAGTCTAGGCGGCACCACCGGGGAGCTGTTTTTT
>TRBV9|TRBJ2-3|-|16
CASSVRGGTNTDTQYF
TGTGCCAGCAGCGTTCGTGGGGGGACAAACACAGATACGCAGTATTTT
>TRBV5-1|TRBJ2-7|-|15
CASTGVRGRAYEQYF
TGCGCCAGCACGGGGGTGAGGGGCCGAGCCTACGAGCAGTACTTC
>TRBV10-3|TRBJ1-1|-|12
CAIKEGPTEAFF
TGTGCCATCAAGGAGGGCCCCACTGAAGCTTTCTTT